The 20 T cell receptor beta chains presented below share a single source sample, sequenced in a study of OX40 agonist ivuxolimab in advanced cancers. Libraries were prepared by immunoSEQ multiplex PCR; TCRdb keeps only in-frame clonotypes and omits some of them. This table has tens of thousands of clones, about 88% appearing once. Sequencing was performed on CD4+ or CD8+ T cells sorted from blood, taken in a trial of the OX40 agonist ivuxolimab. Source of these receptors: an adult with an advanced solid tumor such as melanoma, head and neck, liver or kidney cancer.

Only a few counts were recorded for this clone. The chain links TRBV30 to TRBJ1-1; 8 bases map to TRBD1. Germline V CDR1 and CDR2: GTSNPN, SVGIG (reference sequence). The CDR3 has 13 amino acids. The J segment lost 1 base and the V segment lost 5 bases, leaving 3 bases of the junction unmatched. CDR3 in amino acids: CAWDRGGNTEAFF. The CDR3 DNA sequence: TGTGCCTGGGACAGGGGAGGGAACACTGAAGCTTTCTTT.

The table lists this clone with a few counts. The DNA of the CDR3 is TGCGCCAGCAGCTTGGAACTAGTTGGCAATGAGCAGTTCTTC. It is translated as CASSLELVGNEQFF. The chain couples TRBV5-1 to TRBJ2-1, with D possibly being TRBD2 (5 bases). The germline CDR1 and CDR2 sequences are SGHRS and YFSETQ. The CDR3 has 14 amino acids. The ends were cut back, 0 bases at V and 6 bases at J, with 10 bases in the middle.

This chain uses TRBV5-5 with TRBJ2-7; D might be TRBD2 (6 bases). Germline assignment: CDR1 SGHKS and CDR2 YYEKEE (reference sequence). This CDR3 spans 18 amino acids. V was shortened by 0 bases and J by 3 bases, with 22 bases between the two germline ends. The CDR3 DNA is TGTGCCAGCAGCTTGGGAGGAGCGGGTGGGCCGAAATTCTACGAGCAGTACTTC. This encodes CASSLGGAGGPKFYEQYF.

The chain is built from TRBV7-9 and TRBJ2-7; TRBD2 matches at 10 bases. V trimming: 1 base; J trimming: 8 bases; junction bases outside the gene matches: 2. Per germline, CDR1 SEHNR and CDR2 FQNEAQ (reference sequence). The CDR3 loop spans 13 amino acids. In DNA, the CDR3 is TGTGCCAGCAGCTTAGGGGGACTAGCGAAGCAGTACTTC. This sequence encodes CASSLGGLAKQYF.

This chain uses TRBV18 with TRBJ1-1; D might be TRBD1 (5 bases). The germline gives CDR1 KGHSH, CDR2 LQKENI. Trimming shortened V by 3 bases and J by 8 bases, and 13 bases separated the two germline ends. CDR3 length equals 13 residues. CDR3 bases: TGTGCCAGCTCACCTCAGGACATCCGCGAAGCTTTCTTT. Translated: CASSPQDIREAFF.

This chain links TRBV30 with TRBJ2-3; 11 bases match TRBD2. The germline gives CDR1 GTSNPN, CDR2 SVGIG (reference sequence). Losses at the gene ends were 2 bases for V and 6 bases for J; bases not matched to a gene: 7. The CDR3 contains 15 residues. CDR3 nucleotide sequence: TGTGCCTGGAGTCTAGGGACTAGCGGCGCGGATACGCAGTATTTT. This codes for CAWSLGTSGADTQYF.

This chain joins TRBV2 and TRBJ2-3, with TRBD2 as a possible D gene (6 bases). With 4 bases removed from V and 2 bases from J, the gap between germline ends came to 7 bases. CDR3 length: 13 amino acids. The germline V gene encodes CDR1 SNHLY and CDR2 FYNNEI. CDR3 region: CASSADYTDTQYF. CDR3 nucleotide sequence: TGTGCCAGCAGTGCGGACTACACAGATACGCAGTATTTT.

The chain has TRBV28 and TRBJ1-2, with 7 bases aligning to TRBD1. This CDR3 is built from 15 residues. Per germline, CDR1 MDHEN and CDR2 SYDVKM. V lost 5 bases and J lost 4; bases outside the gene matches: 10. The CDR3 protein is CASSPPRQGFYGYTF. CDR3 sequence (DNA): TGTGCCAGCAGTCCCCCTCGACAGGGATTCTATGGCTACACCTTC.

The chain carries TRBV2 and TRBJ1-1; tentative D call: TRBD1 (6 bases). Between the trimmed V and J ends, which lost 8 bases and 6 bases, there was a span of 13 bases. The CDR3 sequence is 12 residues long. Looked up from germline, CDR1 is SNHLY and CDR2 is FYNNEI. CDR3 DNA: TGTGCCAGCTCCGAGCGGGGGCCTGAAGCTTTCTTT. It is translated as CASSERGPEAFF. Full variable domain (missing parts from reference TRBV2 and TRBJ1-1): EPEVTQTPSHQVTQMGQEVILRCVPISNHLYFYWYRQILGQKVEFLVSFYNNEISEKSEIFDDQFSVERPDGSNFTLKIRSTKLEDSAMYFCASSERGPEAFFGQGTRLTVV.

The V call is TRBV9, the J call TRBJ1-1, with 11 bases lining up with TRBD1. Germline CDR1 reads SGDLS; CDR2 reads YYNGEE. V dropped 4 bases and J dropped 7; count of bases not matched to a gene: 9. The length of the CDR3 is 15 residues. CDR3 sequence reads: CASSPHEGTGGEAFF. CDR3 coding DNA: TGTGCCAGCAGCCCACACGAAGGGACAGGGGGTGAAGCTTTCTTT.

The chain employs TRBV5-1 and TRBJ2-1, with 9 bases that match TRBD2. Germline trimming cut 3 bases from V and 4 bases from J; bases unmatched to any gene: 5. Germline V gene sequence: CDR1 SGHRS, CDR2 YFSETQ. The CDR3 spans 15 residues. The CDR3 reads CASSSTSGLYNEQFF. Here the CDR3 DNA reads TGCGCCAGCAGCTCGACTAGCGGTCTTTACAATGAGCAGTTCTTC. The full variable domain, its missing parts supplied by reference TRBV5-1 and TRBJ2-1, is KAGVTQTPRYLIKTRGQQVTLSCSPISGHRSVSWYQQTPGQGLQFLFEYFSETQRNKGNFPGRFSGRQFSNSRSEMNVSTLELGDSALYLCASSSTSGLYNEQFFGPGTRLTVL.

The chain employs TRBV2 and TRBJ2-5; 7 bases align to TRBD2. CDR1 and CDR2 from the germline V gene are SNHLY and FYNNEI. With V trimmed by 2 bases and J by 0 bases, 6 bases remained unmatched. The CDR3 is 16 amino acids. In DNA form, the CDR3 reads TGTGCCAGCAGTGAATTGTCTAGCGGTGACCAAGAGACCCAGTACTTC. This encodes CASSELSSGDQETQYF. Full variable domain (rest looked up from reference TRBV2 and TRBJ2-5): EPEVTQTPSHQVTQMGQEVILRCVPISNHLYFYWYRQILGQKVEFLVSFYNNEISEKSEIFDDQFSVERPDGSNFTLKIRSTKLEDSAMYFCASSELSSGDQETQYFGPGTRLLVL.

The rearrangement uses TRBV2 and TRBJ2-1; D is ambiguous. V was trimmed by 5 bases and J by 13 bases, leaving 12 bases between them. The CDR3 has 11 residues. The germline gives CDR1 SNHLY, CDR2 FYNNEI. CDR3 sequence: CASSIALGQFF. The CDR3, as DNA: TGTGCCAGCAGTATCGCTCTGGGTCAGTTCTTC.

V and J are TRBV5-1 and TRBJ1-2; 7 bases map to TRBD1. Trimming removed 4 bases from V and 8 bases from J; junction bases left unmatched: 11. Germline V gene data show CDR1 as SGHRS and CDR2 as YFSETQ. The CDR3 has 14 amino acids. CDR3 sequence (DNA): TGCGCCAGCAGCGTGAAAGACAGGGAGGACGGCTACACCTTC. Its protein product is CASSVKDREDGYTF.

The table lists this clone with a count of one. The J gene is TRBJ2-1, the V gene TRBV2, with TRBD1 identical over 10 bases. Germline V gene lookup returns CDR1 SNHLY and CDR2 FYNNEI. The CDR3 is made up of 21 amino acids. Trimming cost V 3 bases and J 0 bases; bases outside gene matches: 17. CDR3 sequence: CASSDGTGVSRRGSSYNEQFF. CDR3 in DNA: TGTGCCAGCAGTGACGGGACAGGGGTCTCACGTAGGGGCAGCTCCTACAATGAGCAGTTCTTC.

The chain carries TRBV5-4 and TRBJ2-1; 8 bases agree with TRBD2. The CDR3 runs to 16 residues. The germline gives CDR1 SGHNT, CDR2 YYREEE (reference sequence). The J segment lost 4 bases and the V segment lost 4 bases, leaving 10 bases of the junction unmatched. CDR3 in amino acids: CASSPSGGRSYNEQFF. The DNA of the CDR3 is TGTGCCAGCAGCCCCTCCGGCGGGAGGTCTTACAATGAGCAGTTCTTC.

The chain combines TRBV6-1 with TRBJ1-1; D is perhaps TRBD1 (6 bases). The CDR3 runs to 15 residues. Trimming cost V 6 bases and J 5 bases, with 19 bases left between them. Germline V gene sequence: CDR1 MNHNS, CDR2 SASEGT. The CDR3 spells CASSPRGGARTEAFF. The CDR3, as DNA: TGTGCCAGCAGCCCCCGGGGGGGCGCGAGAACTGAAGCTTTCTTT.

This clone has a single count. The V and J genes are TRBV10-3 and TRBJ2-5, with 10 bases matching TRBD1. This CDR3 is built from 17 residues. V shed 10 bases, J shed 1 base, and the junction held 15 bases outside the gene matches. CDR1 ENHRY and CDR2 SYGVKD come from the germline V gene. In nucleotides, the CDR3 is TGTGCCACCACACCCTCGCTCGGACAGGGGGTCCAAGAGACCCAGTACTTC. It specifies CATTPSLGQGVQETQYF.

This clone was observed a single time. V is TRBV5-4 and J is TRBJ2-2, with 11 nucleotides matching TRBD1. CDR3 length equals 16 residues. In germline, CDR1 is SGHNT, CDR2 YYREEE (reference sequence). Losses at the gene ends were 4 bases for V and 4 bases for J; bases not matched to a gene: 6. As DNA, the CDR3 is TGTGCCAGCAGCCTGGGACAGGGGGTGACCACCGGGGAGCTGTTTTTT. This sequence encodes CASSLGQGVTTGELFF.

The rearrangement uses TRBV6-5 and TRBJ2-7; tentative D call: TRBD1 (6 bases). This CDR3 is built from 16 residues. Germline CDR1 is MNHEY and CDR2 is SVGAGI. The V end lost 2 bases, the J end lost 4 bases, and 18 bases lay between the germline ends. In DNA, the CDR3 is TGTGCCAGCAGTTACGGGCAGGGACATATTCCTTACGAGCAGTACTTC. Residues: CASSYGQGHIPYEQYF.